This section outlines one TCR beta chain sequence together with its context. Its antigen is unknown. Vbeta (60) and Jbeta (13) primers were used in the PCR. Sequencing used immunoSEQ multiplex PCR; TCRdb keeps in-frame clones, though not all of them. The sample holds about 130,000 clones; around 75% are singletons and the top ten take 3.1%. This sample is drawn from a study of cytomegalovirus exposure and HLA in healthy donors. Study outcomes and limitations: V segments that were indistinguishable, TRBV6-2 and TRBV6-3 among them, were omitted from analysis.

Germline V CDR1 and CDR2: SEHNR, FQNEAQ (reference sequence). This CDR3 is built from 15 residues. V lost 6 bases, J lost 6 bases, and 8 bases stayed unmatched. The sequenced material came from PBMCs. The clonotype comes from a man aged 30-40 years in good health and CMV-seronegative. This chain links TRBV7-9 with TRBJ2-1, with 10 nucleotides matching TRBD2. The CDR3 here is CASRPSGGVGNEQFF. CDR3 sequence (DNA): TGTGCCAGCAGACCTAGCGGGGGCGTAGGCAATGAGCAGTTCTTC.